The 19 T cell receptor beta chains in this list originate from one sample, sequenced in a study of blood T cell repertoires in COVID-19. Profiled with immunoSEQ multiplex PCR; TCRdb holds only in-frame clones, not every one. The table lists just over 15,000 clones, about four fifths of them singletons. The sequenced sample consisted of peripheral blood. All receptors come from a human donor in a cohort sampled during active COVID-19.

The chain links TRBV4-3 to TRBJ2-1, with 9 bases identical to TRBD2. Trimming took 4 bases from V and 5 from J; bases not matched to a gene: 9. This CDR3 has 16 residues. CDR1 and CDR2 (germline): LGHNA, YSLEER. DNA for the CDR3: TGCGCCAGCAGCCCCATAGCGGGAGATTTCAACAATGAGCAGTTCTTC. Its translation is CASSPIAGDFNNEQFF.

The V and J genes are TRBV19 and TRBJ2-2; TRBD2 matches at 10 bases. J lost 6 bases, V lost 3 bases, and 7 bases had no gene match. CDR1 is LNHDA and CDR2 is SQIVND in the germline V gene (reference sequence). The CDR3 spans 16 residues. CDR3 bases: TGTGCCAGTAGTATGTGGGGACTAGCGCGAGCCGGGGAGCTGTTTTTT. Encoded protein: CASSMWGLARAGELFF.

This chain links TRBV7-8 with TRBJ2-7; 8 nucleotides align to TRBD1. This CDR3 has 20 residues. J gave up 9 bases and V 4 bases, and 29 bases lay outside the gene matches. CDR1 SGHVS and CDR2 FQNEAQ come from the germline V gene. CDR3 sequence (DNA): TGTGCCAGCAGCTCTAGGACCTTCGACAGGGGCCTACATCCCCTACGAGGGCAGTACTTC. Its translation: CASSSRTFDRGLHPLRGQYF.

This clone was detected a few times. The chain recombines TRBV11-3 with TRBJ2-1, with 11 bases matching TRBD2. The trim removed 1 base at V and 0 bases at J, leaving 5 bases unmatched. This CDR3 has 18 amino acids. CDR1 is SGHNT, CDR2 YENEEA, per germline. The CDR3 region is CASSLASSGGGSYNEQFF. CDR3 DNA sequence: TGTGCCAGCAGCTTAGCCAGTAGCGGGGGGGGCTCCTACAATGAGCAGTTCTTC.

The V gene is TRBV27, the J gene TRBJ1-1; the match to TRBD1 covers 10 bases. Germline V CDR1 and CDR2: MNHEY, SMNVEV (reference sequence). V shed 5 bases, J shed 0 bases, and the junction held 9 bases outside the gene matches. The length of the CDR3 is 17 residues. The CDR3 DNA follows: TGTGCCAGCAGTCTTAGGACAGGGGGACTTATGAACACTGAAGCTTTCTTT. Translation: CASSLRTGGLMNTEAFF.

The CDR3 DNA reads as TGTGCCAGCAGCCCTCGACAGGAACAAGAGACCCAGTACTTC. Translation: CASSPRQEQETQYF. The chain uses TRBV7-8 and TRBJ2-5; tentatively, D is TRBD1 (6 bases). Germline-derived CDR1 and CDR2 are SGHVS and FQNEAQ. V shed 5 bases and J shed 2 bases, with 12 bases lying between them. The CDR3 has 14 amino acids.

The gene calls are TRBV9 and TRBJ1-1, with D uncertain. This CDR3 spans 15 amino acids. Trimming took off 3 bases at V and 4 bases at J, with 16 bases between the two ends. CDR1 SGDLS and CDR2 YYNGEE come from the germline V gene. The CDR3 loop reads CASSGLGNMVTEAFF. The CDR3 DNA is TGTGCCAGCAGCGGCCTCGGGAATATGGTCACTGAAGCTTTCTTT.

J is TRBJ1-4 and V is TRBV6-5; TRBD1 matches at 7 bases. Germline CDR1 and CDR2: MNHEY and SVGAGI. The length of the CDR3 is 15 residues. The V segment lost 5 bases and the J segment 4 bases; nucleotides outside the gene matches: 7. The CDR3: CASSPRTGFNEKLFF. The CDR3 DNA reads TGTGCCAGCAGTCCTAGGACAGGTTTTAATGAAAAACTGTTTTTT.

This sequence joins TRBV12-5 and TRBJ2-2, with 7 bases that match TRBD1. CDR1 and CDR2 from the germline V gene are LGHNT and FRNRAP. Trimming took 2 bases from V and 4 from J; bases not matched to a gene: 10. The CDR3 has 17 residues. CDR3 sequence reads: CASGLREGAQGTGELFF. The CDR3 nucleotides read TGTGCTAGTGGTTTGCGCGAGGGGGCGCAGGGCACCGGGGAGCTGTTTTTT.

The count of this clone is one. CDR3 DNA: TGTGCCAGCAGGTCGGAATTTCGGGGGACAGGGTATTATGGCTACACCTTC. It translates to CASRSEFRGTGYYGYTF. The rearrangement joins TRBV27 to TRBJ1-2; TRBD1 matches at 9 bases. CDR1 and CDR2 (germline): MNHEY, SMNVEV (reference sequence). The CDR3 contains 17 residues. V shed 6 bases and J 5 bases; nucleotides not matched to a gene: 16.

This clone was recorded only once. The rearrangement uses TRBV18 and TRBJ2-5; D possibly corresponds to TRBD2 (6 bases). The germline V gene encodes CDR1 KGHSH and CDR2 LQKENI. The ends were cut back, 2 bases at V and 1 base at J, with 11 bases in the middle. The CDR3 covers 15 residues. This chain's CDR3 is CASSPGWGLQETQYF. CDR3 DNA sequence: TGTGCCAGCTCACCAGGCTGGGGACTCCAAGAGACCCAGTACTTC.

V is TRBV19 and J is TRBJ1-4; 8 bases are shared with TRBD1. V was pared by 7 bases and J by 4 bases, with 5 bases of the junction left unmatched. The CDR3 consists of 14 residues. The germline V gene has CDR1 LNHDA and CDR2 SQIVND (reference sequence). The CDR3 loop is CASMLTGDNEKLFF. The CDR3 nucleotides are TGTGCCAGTATGCTGACAGGGGATAATGAAAAACTGTTTTTT.

The genes are TRBV28 and TRBJ1-2, with 7 bases matching TRBD1. The CDR3 extends over 15 amino acids. Germline lookup yields CDR1 MDHEN and CDR2 SYDVKM. V trimming: 3 bases; J trimming: 4 bases; junction bases outside the gene matches: 8. The CDR3 nucleotides are TGTGCCAGCAGTTTCAACTGGGGACAGACCTATGGCTACACCTTC. Residues: CASSFNWGQTYGYTF.

The chain employs TRBV25-1 and TRBJ2-7; 8 positions match TRBD1. J was trimmed by 5 bases and V by 3 bases; bases with no gene match: 9. In germline, CDR1 is MGHDK, CDR2 SYGVNS. This CDR3 is 15 amino acids long. The CDR3 DNA reads as TGTGCCAGCAGTGACACCAGGGGGCTCGGCGACGAGCAGTACTTC. Protein sequence: CASSDTRGLGDEQYF.

The genes are TRBV5-4 and TRBJ2-5; 8 bases map to TRBD1. CDR3 length equals 15 residues. V dropped 2 bases and J dropped 2; count of bases not matched to a gene: 5. Germline CDR1 reads SGHNT; CDR2 reads YYREEE (reference sequence). CDR3 nucleotides: TGTGCCAGCAGCTTCGACAGGGGATTTCAAGAGACCCAGTACTTC. Encoded protein: CASSFDRGFQETQYF.

The chain has TRBV2 and TRBJ1-1; D gene unclear. This CDR3 comprises 15 residues. V was shortened by 3 bases and J by 1 base, with 12 bases between the two germline ends. Germline CDR1 and CDR2: SNHLY and FYNNEI. In nucleotides, the CDR3 is TGTGCCAGCAGTGATCACTCTCTTGGGAACACTGAAGCTTTCTTT. Translated: CASSDHSLGNTEAFF.

This clone showed up just a few times. V gene TRBV6-5 combines with J gene TRBJ1-1, with TRBD1 matching over 7 bases. Germline V lookup: CDR1 MNHEY, CDR2 SVGAGI. This CDR3 is built from 14 residues. J gave up 5 bases and V 4 bases, and 7 bases lay outside the gene matches. CDR3 in amino acids: CASSSTTGRTEAFF. For the CDR3, the DNA is TGTGCCAGCAGTTCCACGACAGGGAGGACTGAAGCTTTCTTT.

The chain joins TRBV6-6 to TRBJ2-1, with D maybe TRBD1 (5 bases). This CDR3 is 15 amino acids long. V lost 0 bases, J lost 8 bases, and 14 bases lay in between. Germline V gene lookup returns CDR1 MNHNY and CDR2 SVGAGI (reference sequence). CDR3 residues: CASSYSADRGDEQFF. The CDR3 nucleotides read TGTGCCAGCAGTTACTCAGCTGATAGGGGTGATGAGCAGTTCTTC.

CDR3 amino acids: CATSRDRGYGNTIYF. The CDR3 region has the DNA TGTGCCACCAGCCGGGACAGGGGTTACGGAAACACCATATATTTT. The gene calls are TRBV15 and TRBJ1-3; 10 bases agree with TRBD1. Germline V gene data show CDR1 as LNHNV and CDR2 as YYDKDF (reference sequence). Losses at the gene ends were 5 bases for V and 4 bases for J; bases not matched to a gene: 5. This CDR3 has 15 residues.